These 18 T cell receptor beta chains originate from one sample sequenced in a study of blood T cell repertoires in COVID-19. Only in-frame clones appear in the TCRdb table, and some are missing; sequencing was by immunoSEQ multiplex PCR. The sample consists of hundreds of thousands of clones, 86% of them appearing once. The sample comprised PBMCs or T cells enriched from blood (not recorded which). Receptors were obtained from a woman aged 50 to 60 who had recovered from COVID-19.

The chain joins TRBV5-1 to TRBJ2-2; 13 bases align to TRBD2. Looked up from germline, CDR1 is SGHRS and CDR2 is YFSETQ. V lost 4 bases and J lost 1; bases outside the gene matches: 4. The CDR3 totals 17 residues. CDR3: CASSLGLAGWNTGELFF. The CDR3 bases are TGCGCCAGCAGCCTGGGACTAGCGGGATGGAACACCGGGGAGCTGTTTTTT.

The genes are TRBV7-9 and TRBJ1-4; 7 bases match TRBD1. This CDR3 has 17 residues. Trimming removed 5 bases from V and 8 bases from J; junction bases left unmatched: 17. Per germline, CDR1 SEHNR and CDR2 FQNEAQ (reference sequence). The CDR3 DNA reads TGTGCCAGCAGCATCACACAGGGGCGTTTGGCGAACGAAAAACTGTTTTTT. Translating it yields CASSITQGRLANEKLFF.

V is TRBV3-1 (or the pseudogene TRBV3-2) and J is TRBJ2-1, with 10 bases matching TRBD2. Per germline, CDR1 LGHDT and CDR2 YNNKEL (reference sequence). The CDR3 runs 15 residues. J was trimmed by 4 bases and V by 4 bases; bases with no gene match: 4. This chain's CDR3 is CASSPSGSGYNEQFF. The CDR3 DNA is TGTGCCAGCAGCCCTAGCGGGAGCGGTTACAATGAGCAGTTCTTC.

This chain uses TRBV7-3 with TRBJ2-1; D may be TRBD2 (6 bases). In germline, CDR1 is SGHTA, CDR2 FQGTGA. With 5 bases removed from V and 7 bases from J, the gap between germline ends came to 9 bases. This CDR3 contains 12 residues. This CDR3 reads CASSRGLNEQFF. DNA for the CDR3: TGTGCCAGCAGCCGGGGACTTAATGAGCAGTTCTTC. The variable domain in full, completed from reference TRBV7-3 and TRBJ2-1, reads GAGVSQTPSNKVTEKGKYVELRCDPISGHTALYWYRQSLGQGPEFLIYFQGTGAADDSGLPNDRFFAVRPEGSVSTLKIQRTERGDSAVYLCASSRGLNEQFFGPGTRLTVL.

Regarding this clone: The identical CDR3 is also encoded by other nucleotide sequences in the sample. V usage is TRBV4-3 and J usage is TRBJ2-2, with a possible D match to TRBD2 (6 bases). CDR1 LGHNA and CDR2 YSLEER come from the germline V gene. This CDR3 spans 14 amino acids. V was shortened by 3 bases and J by 4 bases, with 9 bases between the two germline ends. CDR3 amino acids: CASSQAGSTGELFF. The DNA of the CDR3 is TGCGCCAGCAGCCAGGCGGGGAGCACCGGGGAGCTGTTTTTT.

The V gene is TRBV10-3, the J gene TRBJ2-4; tentative D call: TRBD2 (5 bases). There are 14 residues in the CDR3. Per germline, CDR1 ENHRY and CDR2 SYGVKD. Trimming removed 6 bases at V and 4 bases at J, with 13 bases between. DNA for the CDR3: TGTGCCATCAGGCCGGCCCCGGGGAAAAACATTCAGTACTTC. Translation gives CAIRPAPGKNIQYF.

About this clone itself: The germline gene is not matched at one end of the junction; a read error may be the cause. This chain connects TRBV7-7 to TRBJ2-1; 7 nucleotides agree with TRBD2. From germline, CDR1 is SSHAT and CDR2 FNYEAQ (reference sequence). This CDR3 contains 13 residues. In DNA form, the CDR3 reads TGTGCTAGCAGCCCCAACGGGGGGACCGAGCAGTTCTTC. Translated: CASSPNGGTEQFF.

V and J are TRBV7-2 and TRBJ1-1; D remains ambiguous. The V end lost 5 bases, the J end lost 0 bases, and 16 bases lay between the germline ends. The CDR3 is 16 residues long. In germline, CDR1 is SGHTA, CDR2 FQGNSA. CDR3 DNA: TGTGCCAGCAGCCTCACCGCTCAGGTCATGAACACTGAAGCTTTCTTT. Its protein is CASSLTAQVMNTEAFF.

This chain links TRBV7-9 with TRBJ2-7, with 9 bases aligning to TRBD1. Germline CDR1 SEHNR, CDR2 FQNEAQ (reference sequence). The CDR3 totals 14 residues. V shed 2 bases and J 6 bases; nucleotides not matched to a gene: 5. The CDR3 loop reads CASSLRGQGGEQYF. DNA of the CDR3: TGTGCCAGCAGCTTAAGGGGACAGGGCGGCGAGCAGTACTTC.

The genes are TRBV6-5 and TRBJ1-5; the match to TRBD1 covers 8 bases. The CDR3 spans 15 residues. Germline-derived CDR1 and CDR2 are MNHEY and SVGAGI. Germline trimming cut 6 bases from V and 4 bases from J; bases unmatched to any gene: 8. The DNA for the CDR3 is TGTGCCAGCAGCAAACAGGGGGTCGGGAATCAGCCCCAGCATTTT. It codes for CASSKQGVGNQPQHF.

The rearrangement uses TRBV4-2 and TRBJ2-5, with 8 bases identical to TRBD1. V was clipped by 2 bases and J by 4 bases; unmatched bases: 9. Germline-derived CDR1 and CDR2 are LGHNA and YNFKEQ. This CDR3 spans 16 amino acids. CDR3 in DNA: TGTGCCAGCAGCCAATTTGACAGGGGTGAGGTAGAGACCCAGTACTTC. Protein sequence: CASSQFDRGEVETQYF.

V and J are TRBV2 and TRBJ2-3; no clear D gene. CDR1 SNHLY and CDR2 FYNNEI come from the germline V gene. The V gene lost 4 bases and the J gene lost 2 bases, with 10 bases spanning the gap. The CDR3 runs 14 residues. In DNA, the CDR3 is TGTGCCAGCAGTGTGGGCTCATCCACAGATACGCAGTATTTT. It yields the protein CASSVGSSTDTQYF. The entire variable domain, with the rest obtained from reference TRBV2 and TRBJ2-3, is as follows: EPEVTQTPSHQVTQMGQEVILRCVPISNHLYFYWYRQILGQKVEFLVSFYNNEISEKSEIFDDQFSVERPDGSNFTLKIRSTKLEDSAMYFCASSVGSSTDTQYFGPGTRLTVL.

The V and J genes are TRBV7-3 and TRBJ2-1, with D maybe TRBD1 (5 bases). V was cut by 4 bases and J by 1 base, with 11 bases left in between. Germline V lookup: CDR1 SGHTA, CDR2 FQGTGA. The CDR3 is 15 amino acids. CDR3 bases: TGTGCCAGCAGCTCTCAGGCAGGGTCCTACAATGAGCAGTTCTTC. This codes for CASSSQAGSYNEQFF.

The rearrangement joins TRBV4-1 to TRBJ1-5; no clear D. V gave up 0 bases and J gave up 0 bases, with 15 bases separating them. The length of the CDR3 is 18 residues. Germline V CDR1 and CDR2: MGHRA, YSYEKL. The CDR3 region is CASSQDQLRTSSNQPQHF. CDR3 in DNA: TGCGCCAGCAGCCAAGATCAGCTACGGACTTCTAGCAATCAGCCCCAGCATTTT.

The chain couples TRBV6-1 to TRBJ2-7; D is perhaps TRBD1 (6 bases). With 2 bases removed from V and 5 bases from J, the gap between germline ends came to 13 bases. The CDR3 contains 14 residues. CDR1 MNHNS and CDR2 SASEGT come from the germline V gene. The CDR3 loop reads CASSEFPDRNEQYF. CDR3 in DNA: TGTGCCAGCAGTGAATTCCCGGACAGAAACGAGCAGTACTTC.

The chain employs TRBV19 and TRBJ1-1; no reliable D call. The CDR3 sequence is 14 residues long. From germline, CDR1 is LNHDA and CDR2 SQIVND (reference sequence). Trimming cost V 2 bases and J 1 base, with 8 bases left between them. CDR3 in amino acids: CASSIKGRNTEAFF. The DNA for the CDR3 is TGTGCCAGTAGTATAAAAGGGAGGAACACTGAAGCTTTCTTT.

This clone was seen just once. The rearrangement links TRBV19 to TRBJ1-3; D possibly corresponds to TRBD1 (6 bases). The CDR3 sequence is 14 residues long. V gave up 7 bases and J gave up 3 bases, with 13 bases separating them. The germline V gene encodes CDR1 LNHDA and CDR2 SQIVND (reference sequence). CDR3 nucleotide sequence: TGTGCCAGTATCCGGGACACTGGTGGAAACACCATATATTTT. It codes for CASIRDTGGNTIYF.

This clone was seen more than once but under ten times. V and J are TRBV14 and TRBJ1-3; D is unresolved. The germline CDR1 and CDR2 sequences are SGHDN and FVKESK. This CDR3 region has 14 residues. The V gene lost 0 bases and the J gene lost 7 bases, with 10 bases spanning the gap. The CDR3 spells CASSQDPLRNTIYF. CDR3 nucleotide sequence: TGTGCCAGCAGCCAAGACCCGCTGAGGAACACCATATATTTT.